This T cell receptor (beta chain) was observed in a study of cytomegalovirus exposure and HLA in healthy donors. This table comes from immunoSEQ multiplex PCR, and its TCRdb copy is limited to in-frame clones, with some not included. Of 150,000 to 200,000 clones listed, roughly 80% are singletons. The germline V gene has CDR1 LNHDA and CDR2 SQIVND (reference sequence). There are 18 residues in the CDR3. Trimming cost V 5 bases and J 0 bases; bases outside gene matches: 12. The receptor comes from a young man in good health and CMV-seropositive. Sequencing was done on a sample of PBMCs. The chain couples TRBV19 to TRBJ2-3, with TRBD2 matching 9 bases. CDR3 region: CASSAGLAHDSSTDTQYF. In DNA form, the CDR3 reads TGTGCCAGTAGTGCAGGACTAGCGCACGATTCTAGCACAGATACGCAGTATTTT.